This TCR beta chain comes out of a study of cytomegalovirus exposure and HLA in healthy donors. The PCR was carried out with 60 Vbeta primers and 13 Jbeta primers. The repertoire was sequenced with immunoSEQ multiplex PCR; TCRdb's copy has only in-frame clones and lacks some. The table lists 160,000 or so clones, about 75% of them singletons. With respect to this clone: Its antigen remains unknown.

Study results and caveats: V- and J-gene trimming in TCR beta was tied to a missense DCLRE1C variant by an analysis performed later.

Unmatched junction bases numbered 16, after V lost 8 bases and J lost 2 bases. The CDR3 runs to 17 residues. The germline V gene has CDR1 MNHEY and CDR2 SMNVEV (reference sequence). The sequence was obtained from a man aged 35-49 years in good health and CMV-seropositive. This rearrangement joins TRBV27 to TRBJ2-7; 9 nucleotides match TRBD2. The sequencing sample was made of PBMCs. The CDR3 here is CASSQALGLAGTYEQYF. The CDR3 coding sequence is TGTGCCAGCTCCCAGGCCCTTGGGCTAGCGGGGACCTACGAGCAGTACTTC.